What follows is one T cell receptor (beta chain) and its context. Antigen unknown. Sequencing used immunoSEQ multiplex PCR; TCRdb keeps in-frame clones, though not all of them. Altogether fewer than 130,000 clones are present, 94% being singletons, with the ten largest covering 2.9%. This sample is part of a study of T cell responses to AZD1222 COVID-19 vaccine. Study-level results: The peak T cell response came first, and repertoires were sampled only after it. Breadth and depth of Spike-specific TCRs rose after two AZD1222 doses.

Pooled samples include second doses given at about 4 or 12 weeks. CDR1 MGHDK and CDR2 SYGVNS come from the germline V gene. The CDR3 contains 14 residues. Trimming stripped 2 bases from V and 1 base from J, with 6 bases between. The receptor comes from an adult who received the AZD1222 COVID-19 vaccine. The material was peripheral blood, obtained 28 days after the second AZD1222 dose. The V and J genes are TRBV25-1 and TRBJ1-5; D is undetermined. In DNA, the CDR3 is TGTGCCAGCAGTGAACCCGACAGCAATCAGCCCCAGCATTTT. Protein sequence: CASSEPDSNQPQHF.